This T cell receptor beta chain comes out of a study of T cell responses to AZD1222 COVID-19 vaccine. Assay used: immunoSEQ multiplex PCR; TCRdb lists only in-frame clones, some missing. The sample has roughly 85,000 clones; approximately 91% are singletons. Worth noting for this clone: As yet, its antigen is unknown.

General study points: Without day 14 samples, only post-peak T cell repertoires were studied. Across the whole spike, CD4 TCRs peaked at regions 160-218 and 743-854. Most donors were white British and more were female, and clonal diversity was possibly underestimated.

This sequence originates from an adult in good health. The source material was peripheral blood, sampled on day 0 of MenACWY control vaccination.

In DNA, the CDR3 is TGTGCCAGCAGTTACCGGGTTGACACTGAAGCTTTCTTT. Translation: CASSYRVDTEAFF. This chain links TRBV6-5 with TRBJ1-1; D gene ambiguous. Trimming took off 2 bases at V and 3 bases at J, with 7 bases between the two ends. The CDR3 consists of 13 residues. The germline V gene encodes CDR1 MNHEY and CDR2 SVGAGI.